This T cell receptor (beta chain) was identified in a study of OX40 agonist ivuxolimab in advanced cancers. This CDR3 is 14 amino acids long. The V and J ends lost 0 bases and 2 bases respectively, with 7 bases between them. Germline-derived CDR1 and CDR2 are ENHRY and SYGVKD. Clones were sequenced by immunoSEQ multiplex PCR, and TCRdb holds only the in-frame ones, with some missing. The sample comprises approximately 74,000 clones, roughly 85% of which are singletons, and about 0.57% rests with the top ten. Sequencing used CD4+ or CD8+ T cells sorted from blood, obtained in a trial of the OX40 agonist ivuxolimab. This clonotype was sampled from an adult with an advanced solid tumor such as melanoma, head and neck, liver or kidney cancer. This sequence joins TRBV10-3 and TRBJ1-2; D not resolved. CDR3 in amino acids: CAISESGSNYGYTF. Written as DNA, the CDR3 is TGTGCCATCAGTGAGTCGGGCAGCAACTATGGCTACACCTTC.